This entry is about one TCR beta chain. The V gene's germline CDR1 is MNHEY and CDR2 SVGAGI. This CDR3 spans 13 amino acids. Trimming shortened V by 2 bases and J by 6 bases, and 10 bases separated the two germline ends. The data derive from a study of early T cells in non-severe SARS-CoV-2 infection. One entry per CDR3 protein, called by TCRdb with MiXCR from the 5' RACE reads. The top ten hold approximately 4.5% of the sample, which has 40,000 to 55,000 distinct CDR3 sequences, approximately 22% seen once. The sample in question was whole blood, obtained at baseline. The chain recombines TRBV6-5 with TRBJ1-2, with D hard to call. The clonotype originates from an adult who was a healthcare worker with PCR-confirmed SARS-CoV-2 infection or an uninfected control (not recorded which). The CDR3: CASSYRIGNGYTF. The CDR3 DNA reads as TGTGCCAGCAGTTACAGGATAGGTAATGGCTACACCTTC.